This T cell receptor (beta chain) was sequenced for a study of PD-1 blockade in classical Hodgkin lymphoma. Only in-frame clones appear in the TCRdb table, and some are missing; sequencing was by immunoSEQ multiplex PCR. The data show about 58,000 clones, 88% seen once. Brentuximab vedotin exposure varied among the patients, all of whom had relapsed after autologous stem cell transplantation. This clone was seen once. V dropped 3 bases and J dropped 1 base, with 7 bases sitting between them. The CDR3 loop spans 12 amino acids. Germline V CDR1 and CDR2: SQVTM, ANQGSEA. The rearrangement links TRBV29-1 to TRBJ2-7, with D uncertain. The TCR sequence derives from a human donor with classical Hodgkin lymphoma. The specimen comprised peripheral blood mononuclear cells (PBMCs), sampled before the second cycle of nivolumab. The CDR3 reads CSVESFSYEQYF. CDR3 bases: TGCAGCGTTGAGTCATTTTCCTACGAGCAGTACTTC.